The 21 T cell receptor beta chains presented below share a single source sample, sequenced in a study of CD8+CD57+ T cells in acquired aplastic anemia. Patients selected for sequencing had displayed CD8+CD57+ cell expansion by flow cytometry. The template for TCR beta VDJ and CDR3 sequence profiling was genomic DNA. TCRdb reanalysed the reads using MiXCR and keeps one entry per CDR3 protein. The table records 160,000 or so distinct CDR3 sequences, around 50% of them present only once. Sequenced material: sorted CD4+, CD8+, or CD8+CD57+ T cells (not recorded which) from PBMCs. The receptor source for this set is a human donor with aplastic anemia.

DNA for the CDR3: TGTGCCACAACAAGCCTCGGGAGCAACCCCTATGGCTACACCTTC. Translating gives CATTSLGSNPYGYTF. V gene TRBV10-3 combines with J gene TRBJ1-2; D is undetermined. The germline V and J ends were trimmed by 10 bases and 4 bases, with 22 bases remaining between them. The germline V gene encodes CDR1 ENHRY and CDR2 SYGVKD. The CDR3 spans 15 residues.

The J gene is TRBJ1-5, the V gene TRBV2; 9 bases agree with TRBD1. The CDR3 has 13 residues. J gave up 7 bases and V 4 bases, and 2 bases lay outside the gene matches. Germline values: CDR1 SNHLY, CDR2 FYNNEI. The CDR3, as DNA: TGTGCCAGCAGTGGGACAGGGGCGCAGCCCCAGCATTTT. Amino acid sequence: CASSGTGAQPQHF.

This clonotype was counted ten times or more. V gene TRBV6-4 combines with J gene TRBJ1-2; D perhaps matches TRBD1 (6 bases). The CDR3 has 16 amino acids. The V end lost 0 bases, the J end lost 8 bases, and 19 bases lay between the germline ends. Per the germline V gene, CDR1 is MRHNA and CDR2 is SNTAGT. Written as DNA, the CDR3 is TGTGCCAGCAGTGACTCTGGAGCGACAGGCCAGTGGGGCTACACCTTC. Its translation is CASSDSGATGQWGYTF.

This clonotype was recorded at least ten times. V and J are TRBV19 and TRBJ2-5; tentative D call: TRBD1 (6 bases). Between the trimmed V and J ends, which lost 3 bases and 5 bases, there was a span of 10 bases. The germline gives CDR1 LNHDA, CDR2 SQIVND (reference sequence). The CDR3 covers 13 residues. As DNA, the CDR3 is TGTGCCAGTAGTATGCCAGGGGTCGAGACCCAGTACTTC. Translation gives CASSMPGVETQYF.

V gene TRBV10-2 combines with J gene TRBJ2-1; maybe TRBD2 (6 bases). The V gene lost 5 bases and the J gene lost 12 bases, with 14 bases spanning the gap. The CDR3 is 12 amino acids. The germline V gene has CDR1 WSHSY and CDR2 SAAADI. The CDR3, as DNA: TGCGCCAGCAGTCCCGGAGGGCTTGGGCAGTTCTTC. Its protein is CASSPGGLGQFF.

A note on this clonotype: A much bigger clone sits one base away, suggesting this may be a read error. This chain joins TRBV5-1 and TRBJ1-4; D unclear. This CDR3 spans 14 amino acids. Germline CDR1 and CDR2: SGHRS and YFSETQ. The CDR3 region has the DNA TGCGCCAGCAGCTTGGGACCGGGGAATGAAAAACCGTTTTTT. Residues: CASSLGPGNEKPFF.

V and J are TRBV2 and TRBJ2-7; 8 nucleotides agree with TRBD1. Germline CDR1 SNHLY, CDR2 FYNNEI. With V trimmed by 7 bases and J by 2 bases, 7 bases remained unmatched. The CDR3 totals 14 residues. The CDR3 bases are TGTGCCAGCACTATAGGGGACAGGACCTACGAGCAGTACTTC. Amino acids: CASTIGDRTYEQYF.

In the case of this clonotype: At one boundary the junction diverges from the germline segment, which might be a read error. This sequence joins TRBV19 and TRBJ2-2; D gene uncertain. The CDR3 is made up of 13 amino acids. Germline V gene lookup returns CDR1 LNHDA and CDR2 SQIVND (reference sequence). The CDR3 DNA follows: TGTGCCGGTAGTAGCCCGAGCACCGGGGAGCTGTTTTTT. Amino acids: CAGSSPSTGELFF.

The rearrangement joins TRBV7-7 to TRBJ2-6, with no clear D. CDR3 size: 17 residues. The germline V and J ends were trimmed by 1 base and 3 bases, with 13 bases remaining between them. Germline-derived CDR1 and CDR2 are SSHAT and FNYEAQ (reference sequence). The DNA of the CDR3 is TGTGCCAGCAGCTTAGAAAACCGGGTTAGTGGGGCCAACGTCCTGACTTTC. Its translation: CASSLENRVSGANVLTF.

As to this clonotype: A much larger clone lies a single base off, so this may be a read error. V gene TRBV9 combines with J gene TRBJ1-4; D gene ambiguous. Germline assignment: CDR1 SGDLS and CDR2 YYNGEE. The CDR3 is 12 residues long. CDR3 amino acids: CASSGLNEELFF. The CDR3 DNA is TGTGCCAGCAGCGGCCTTAATGAAGAACTGTTTTTT.

This clonotype was seen repeatedly, ten times or more. The gene calls are TRBV2 and TRBJ2-1; 7 nucleotides match TRBD2. Germline loops: CDR1 SNHLY, CDR2 FYNNEI. With V trimmed by 5 bases and J by 3 bases, 7 bases remained unmatched. The CDR3 contains 15 residues. CDR3 protein: CASSRGGPGYNEQFF. In DNA, the CDR3 is TGTGCCAGCAGTCGCGGGGGTCCTGGCTACAATGAGCAGTTCTTC.

This clonotype was found a few times. This chain links TRBV3-1 with TRBJ2-3, with 15 bases lining up with TRBD2. V shed 1 base and J 3 bases; nucleotides not matched to a gene: 2. Looked up from germline, CDR1 is LGHDT and CDR2 is YNNKEL (reference sequence). CDR3 size: 17 residues. This chain's CDR3 is CASSQAGLAGGTDTQYF. The CDR3 DNA reads as TGTGCCAGCAGCCAAGCAGGACTAGCGGGGGGGACAGATACGCAGTATTTT.

The chain employs TRBV19 and TRBJ1-6, with D maybe TRBD1 (6 bases). The CDR3 is made up of 15 amino acids. The V gene's germline CDR1 is LNHDA and CDR2 SQIVND (reference sequence). Trimming shortened V by 5 bases and J by 9 bases, and 17 bases separated the two germline ends. The CDR3 here is CASSSTRGRVSPLHF. Here the CDR3 DNA reads TGTGCCAGTAGTTCTACCCGGGGGCGTGTTTCACCCCTCCACTTT.

This clonotype was counted many times. J is TRBJ2-2 and V is TRBV7-3, with D possibly TRBD2 on 6 matching bases. Trimming cost V 1 base and J 6 bases, with 15 bases left between them. Germline-derived CDR1 and CDR2 are SGHTA and FQGTGA. This CDR3 comprises 16 residues. As DNA, the CDR3 is TGTGCCAGCAGCTTAAATGGAGGGGCGGTTTCCGGGGAGCTGTTTTTT. Amino acids: CASSLNGGAVSGELFF.

This clonotype occurred a few times. J is TRBJ2-5 and V is TRBV4-3, with TRBD2 matching over 9 bases. The CDR3 loop spans 16 amino acids. J was trimmed by 3 bases and V by 0 bases; bases with no gene match: 5. Germline assignment: CDR1 LGHNA and CDR2 YSLEER. This CDR3 reads CASSQDSSGGKETQYF. CDR3 coding DNA: TGCGCCAGCAGCCAAGATTCCAGCGGGGGGAAAGAGACCCAGTACTTC.

V and J are TRBV3-1 and TRBJ2-5; D unresolved. CDR1 and CDR2 from the germline V gene are LGHDT and YNNKEL (reference sequence). The CDR3 extends over 15 amino acids. V lost 0 bases to trimming and J lost 2 bases, with 10 bases between them. The CDR3 DNA reads as TGTGCCAGCAGCCAAGATCGGCCCCTGCAAGAGACCCAGTACTTC. Translation gives CASSQDRPLQETQYF.

This clonotype was observed many times. The CDR3 reads CASSQAWDTTTYEQYF. The CDR3 DNA sequence: TGTGCCAGCAGCCAAGCATGGGACACTACAACCTACGAGCAGTACTTC. The J gene is TRBJ2-7, the V gene TRBV4-2; D possibly corresponds to TRBD1 (6 bases). The CDR3 length is 16 residues. Trimming shortened V by 1 base and J by 2 bases, and 15 bases separated the two germline ends. Germline V gives CDR1 LGHNA, CDR2 YNFKEQ.

The chain joins TRBV7-2 to TRBJ2-5; tentative D call: TRBD2 (6 bases). CDR1 is SGHTA and CDR2 is FQGNSA in the germline V gene. The length of the CDR3 is 12 residues. V dropped 4 bases and J dropped 7 bases, with 10 bases sitting between them. This chain's CDR3 is CASSYRRGTQYF. The CDR3, as DNA: TGTGCCAGCAGCTACCGGAGGGGGACCCAGTACTTC.

The V and J genes are TRBV29-1 and TRBJ2-1; 7 positions agree with TRBD2. V shed 5 bases, J shed 4 bases, and the junction held 2 bases outside the gene matches. This CDR3 contains 12 residues. Looked up from germline, CDR1 is SQVTM and CDR2 is ANQGSEA. The CDR3: CSVLGGYNEQFF. CDR3 bases: TGCAGCGTTCTCGGGGGGTACAATGAGCAGTTCTTC.

This clonotype was detected many times. V and J are TRBV12-5 and TRBJ2-7; 9 bases agree with TRBD1. The CDR3 covers 16 residues. Trimming took 5 bases from V and 2 from J; bases not matched to a gene: 10. CDR1 LGHNT and CDR2 FRNRAP come from the germline V gene. DNA for the CDR3: TGTGCTAGTGGTCCCCCAGGGGGACAGGGAGCCTACGAGCAGTACTTC. Its protein product is CASGPPGGQGAYEQYF.

This clonotype is a singleton in its sample. V is TRBV7-9 and J is TRBJ2-5; TRBD1 aligns across 9 bases. The germline CDR1 and CDR2 sequences are SEHNR and FQNEAQ (reference sequence). J lost 4 bases, V lost 4 bases, and 7 bases had no gene match. This CDR3 has 15 residues. The CDR3 here is CASSSGTGWRETQYF. Written as DNA, the CDR3 is TGTGCCAGCAGCTCCGGGACAGGGTGGCGAGAGACCCAGTACTTC.